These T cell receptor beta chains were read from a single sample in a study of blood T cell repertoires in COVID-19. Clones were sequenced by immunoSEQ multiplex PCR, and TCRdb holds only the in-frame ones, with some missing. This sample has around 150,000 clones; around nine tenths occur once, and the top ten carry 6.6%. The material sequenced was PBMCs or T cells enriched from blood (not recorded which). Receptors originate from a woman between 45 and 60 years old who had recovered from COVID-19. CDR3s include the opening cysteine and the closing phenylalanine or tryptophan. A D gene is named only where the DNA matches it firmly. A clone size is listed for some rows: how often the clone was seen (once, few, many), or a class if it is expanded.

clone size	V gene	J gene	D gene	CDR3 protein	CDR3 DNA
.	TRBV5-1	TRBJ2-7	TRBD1	CASSYSPSTDRGGSYEQYF	TGCGCCAGCAGCTACTCTCCTAGCACTGACAGGGGGGGTTCCTACGAGCAGTACTTC
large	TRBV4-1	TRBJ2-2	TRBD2	CASSHASGGNTGELFF	TGCGCCAGCAGCCATGCTAGCGGGGGGAACACCGGGGAGCTGTTTTTT
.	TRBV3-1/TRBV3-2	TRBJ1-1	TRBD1	CASRGGQGRTEAFF	TGTGCCAGCAGGGGCGGACAGGGGAGGACTGAAGCTTTCTTT
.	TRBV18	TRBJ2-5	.	CASSPQAGPGETQYF	TGTGCCAGCTCACCACAGGCAGGGCCCGGGGAGACCCAGTACTTC
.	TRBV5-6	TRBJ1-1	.	CASSFRGIQSLGEAFF	TGTGCCAGCAGCTTCAGGGGTATCCAGAGCCTAGGCGAAGCTTTCTTT
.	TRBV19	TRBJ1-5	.	CASSIGAGAEPQHF	TGTGCCAGTAGTATAGGGGCAGGAGCGGAGCCCCAGCATTTT
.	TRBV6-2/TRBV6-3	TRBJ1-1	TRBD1	CASSLTLTGGDTEAFF	TGTGCCAGCAGTTTAACCCTGACAGGGGGAGACACTGAAGCTTTCTTT
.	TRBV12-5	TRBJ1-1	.	CASGLVRGAEAFF	TGTGCTAGTGGTTTGGTACGGGGGGCGGAAGCTTTCTTT
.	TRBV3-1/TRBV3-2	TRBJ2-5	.	CASSLRPLAPERETQYF	TGTGCCAGCAGCCTCCGACCCCTAGCCCCCGAGCGAGAGACCCAGTACTTC
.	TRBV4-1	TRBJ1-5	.	CASSLGTGRIQPQHF	TGCGCCAGCAGCCTCGGGACTGGGAGGATTCAGCCCCAGCATTTT
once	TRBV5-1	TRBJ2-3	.	CASRKAGAGSTDTQYF	TGCGCCAGCAGAAAGGCGGGGGCGGGTAGCACAGATACGCAGTATTTT
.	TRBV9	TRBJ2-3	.	CASSVAFPGGRTDTQYF	TGTGCCAGCAGCGTAGCTTTTCCAGGGGGGCGCACAGATACGCAGTATTTT
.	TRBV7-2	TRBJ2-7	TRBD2	CASSLSSGGAGEQYF	TGTGCCAGCAGCTTATCCAGCGGGGGGGCGGGCGAGCAGTACTTC
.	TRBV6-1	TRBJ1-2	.	CASSEGEAHGYTF	TGTGCCAGCAGTGAGGGGGAGGCCCATGGCTACACCTTC
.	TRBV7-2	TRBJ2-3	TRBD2	CASSLALLAGGADTQYF	TGTGCCAGCAGCTTGGCCTTACTAGCGGGGGGGGCAGATACGCAGTATTTT
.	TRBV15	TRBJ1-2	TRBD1	CATSGLLQGASHGYTF	TGTGCCACCAGCGGACTTTTGCAGGGGGCCTCTCATGGCTACACCTTC
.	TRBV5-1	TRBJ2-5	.	CASSFSAGQETQYF	TGCGCCAGCAGCTTCTCAGCAGGCCAAGAGACCCAGTACTTC
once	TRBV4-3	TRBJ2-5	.	CASSQGHGQQETQYF	TGCGCCAGCAGCCAAGGACACGGACAGCAAGAGACCCAGTACTTC
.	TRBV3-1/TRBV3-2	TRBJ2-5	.	CASSQDPGQETQYF	TGTGCCAGCAGCCAAGATCCGGGCCAAGAGACCCAGTACTTC
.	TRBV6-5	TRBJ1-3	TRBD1	CASSRDREFGNTIYF	TGTGCCAGCAGTAGGGACAGGGAATTTGGAAACACCATATATTTT
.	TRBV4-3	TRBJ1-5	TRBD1	CASSRRTGRNQPQHF	TGCGCCAGCAGCCGACGGACAGGGAGGAATCAGCCCCAGCATTTT
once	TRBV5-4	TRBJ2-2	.	CASSQGPQFNTGELFF	TGTGCCAGCAGCCAGGGGCCCCAATTCAACACCGGGGAGCTGTTTTTT
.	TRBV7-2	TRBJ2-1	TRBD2	CASSLYLAGGRGEQFF	TGTGCCAGCAGCTTATATCTAGCGGGGGGGAGAGGTGAGCAGTTCTTC
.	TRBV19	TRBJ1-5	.	CASSPKGRGNQPQHF	TGTGCCAGTAGTCCCAAAGGCCGGGGCAATCAGCCCCAGCATTTT
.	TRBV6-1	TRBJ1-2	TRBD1	CASSDPPLTGKYGYTF	TGTGCCAGCAGTGACCCGCCATTGACAGGGAAATATGGCTACACCTTC
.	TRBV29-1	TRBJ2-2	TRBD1	CSVGQGTGELFF	TGCAGCGTCGGACAGGGGACCGGGGAGCTGTTTTTT
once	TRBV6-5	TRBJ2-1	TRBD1	CASRAGDRGYNEQFF	TGTGCCAGCAGAGCGGGGGACAGGGGCTACAATGAGCAGTTCTTC
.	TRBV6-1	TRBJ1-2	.	CASSEGTDKSGYTF	TGTGCCAGCAGTGAAGGGACAGACAAATCAGGCTACACCTTC
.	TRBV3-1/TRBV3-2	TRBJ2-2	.	CASSRPGPGELFF	TGTGCCAGCAGCCGCCCAGGGCCCGGGGAGCTGTTTTTT
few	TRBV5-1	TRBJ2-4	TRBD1	CASSLGTGGPAKNIQYF	TGCGCCAGCAGCTTGGGAACAGGGGGCCCGGCCAAAAACATTCAGTACTTC
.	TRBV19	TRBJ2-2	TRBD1	CASSKGQYTGELFF	TGTGCCAGTAGTAAGGGACAGTACACCGGGGAGCTGTTTTTT
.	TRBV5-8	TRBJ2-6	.	CASSLSPGAGANVLTF	TGTGCCAGCAGCTTGTCCCCCGGGGCTGGGGCCAACGTCCTGACTTTC
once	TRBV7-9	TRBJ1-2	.	CASSPPTAHSRFPNEGYTF	TGTGCCAGCAGCCCACCCACTGCCCATTCTCGTTTTCCCAACGAGGGCTACACCTTC
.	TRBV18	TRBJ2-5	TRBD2	CASSHRGRGLAGQETQYF	TGTGCCAGCTCACACAGGGGTCGAGGGCTAGCGGGACAAGAGACCCAGTACTTC
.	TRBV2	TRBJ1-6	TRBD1	CASSPGQMSSPLHF	TGTGCCAGCAGCCCGGGACAGATGAGTTCACCCCTCCACTTT
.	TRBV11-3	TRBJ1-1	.	CASSPQKGGTEAFF	TGTGCCAGCAGCCCCCAGAAGGGGGGGACTGAAGCTTTCTTT
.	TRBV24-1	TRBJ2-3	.	CATSDPQDTQYF	TGTGCCACCAGTGACCCCCAGGATACGCAGTATTTT
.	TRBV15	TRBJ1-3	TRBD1	CATSRDRQGVSGNTIYF	TGTGCCACCAGCAGAGATCGTCAGGGGGTATCTGGAAACACCATATATTTT
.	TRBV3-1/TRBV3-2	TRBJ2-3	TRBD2	CASSQDQRGGADTQYF	TGTGCCAGCAGCCAAGATCAGCGGGGGGGCGCCGATACGCAGTATTTT
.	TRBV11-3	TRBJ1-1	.	CASSLQTKNTEAFF	TGTGCCAGCAGCTTACAGACTAAAAACACTGAAGCTTTCTTT
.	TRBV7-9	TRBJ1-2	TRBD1	CASSSGQGQNYGYTF	TGTGCCAGCAGCTCCGGACAGGGACAAAACTATGGCTACACCTTC
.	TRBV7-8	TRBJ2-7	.	CASSPTGREQYF	TGTGCCAGCAGCCCGACAGGGAGGGAGCAGTACTTC
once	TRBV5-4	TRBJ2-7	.	CASSEGQGRDEQYF	TGTGCCAGCAGCGAGGGCCAGGGGAGAGACGAGCAGTACTTC
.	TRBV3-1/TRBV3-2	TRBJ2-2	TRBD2	CASSQGLAGASAGELFF	TGTGCCAGCAGCCAGGGTCTAGCGGGGGCTTCCGCCGGGGAGCTGTTTTTT
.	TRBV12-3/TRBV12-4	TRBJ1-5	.	CASSRQNQPQHF	TGTGCCAGCAGCCGACAGAATCAGCCCCAGCATTTT